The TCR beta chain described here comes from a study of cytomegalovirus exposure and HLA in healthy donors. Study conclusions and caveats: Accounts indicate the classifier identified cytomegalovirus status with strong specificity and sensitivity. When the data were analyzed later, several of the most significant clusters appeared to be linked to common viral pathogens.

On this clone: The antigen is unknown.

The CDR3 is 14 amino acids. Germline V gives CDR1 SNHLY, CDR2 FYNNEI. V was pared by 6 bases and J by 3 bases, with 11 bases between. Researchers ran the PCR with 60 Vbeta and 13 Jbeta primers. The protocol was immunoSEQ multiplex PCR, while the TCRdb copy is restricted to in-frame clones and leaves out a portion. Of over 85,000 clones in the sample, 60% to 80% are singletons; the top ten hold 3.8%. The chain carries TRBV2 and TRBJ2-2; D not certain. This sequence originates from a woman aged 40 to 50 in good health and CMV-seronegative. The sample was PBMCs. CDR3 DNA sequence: TGTGCCAGCAGCGACTCCTTATACACCGGGGAGCTGTTTTTT. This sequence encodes CASSDSLYTGELFF.